These 17 T cell receptor beta chains were all obtained from the same sample, sequenced in a study of CD8 T cells in ankylosing spondylitis. TCRdb re-called the 5' RACE reads through MiXCR, storing one row per CDR3 protein. The sample yields about 240,000 distinct CDR3 sequences, 8% to 9.5% seen once. Sequenced input: blood, either unsorted or a sorted T cell fraction (not recorded which). These TCRs come from a male donor with ankylosing spondylitis or in good health (not recorded which).

This clonotype occurred many times. The V gene is TRBV20-1, the J gene TRBJ2-7; perhaps TRBD1 as D (5 bases). The CDR3 has 13 residues. The V and J ends lost 1 base and 4 bases respectively, with 11 bases between them. Germline V gene lookup returns CDR1 DFQATT and CDR2 SNEGSKA (reference sequence). CDR3 amino acids: CSARAGATYEQYF. CDR3 nucleotides: TGCAGTGCTAGAGCTGGGGCGACATACGAGCAGTACTTC.

This clonotype is labeled as medium-sized. The chain is built from TRBV20-1 and TRBJ2-7; D is unclear. Germline V gene data show CDR1 as DFQATT and CDR2 as SNEGSKA (reference sequence). This CDR3 region has 13 residues. Trimming pared 0 bases from V and 3 bases from J, leaving 9 bases between. CDR3 in amino acids: CSARDSTDYEQYF. CDR3 nucleotide sequence: TGCAGTGCTAGAGATAGCACCGACTACGAGCAGTACTTC.

This clonotype was recorded at least ten times. The rearrangement links TRBV9 to TRBJ2-1; weak D call: TRBD2 (6 bases). Germline CDR1 SGDLS, CDR2 YYNGEE. V dropped 0 bases and J dropped 7 bases, with 14 bases sitting between them. The CDR3 is 15 residues long. Here the CDR3 DNA reads TGTGCCAGCAGCGTAGCCCCGTCTGGAGGGAATGAGCAGTTCTTC. Residues: CASSVAPSGGNEQFF.

This clonotype was counted at least ten times. V usage is TRBV20-1 and J usage is TRBJ2-1; 10 bases fit TRBD2. Trimming at V came to 1 base and at J to 7 bases, leaving 7 bases not matched to a gene. The CDR3 sequence is 15 residues long. Per the germline V gene, CDR1 is DFQATT and CDR2 is SNEGSKA (reference sequence). The CDR3 spells CSARGASGRENEQFF. CDR3 DNA sequence: TGCAGTGCTAGAGGGGCTAGCGGGAGAGAAAATGAGCAGTTCTTC.

Ten or more counts support this clonotype. The rearrangement joins TRBV7-3 to TRBJ2-3; D is possibly TRBD1 (6 bases). Trimming cost V 5 bases and J 2 bases, with 17 bases left between them. The CDR3 consists of 16 residues. CDR1 and CDR2 (germline): SGHTA, FQGTGA. The CDR3 is CASSPGRWGHTDTQYF. Written as DNA, the CDR3 is TGTGCCAGCAGCCCAGGACGGTGGGGGCACACAGATACGCAGTATTTT. Full variable domain (missing parts from reference TRBV7-3 and TRBJ2-3): GAGVSQTPSNKVTEKGKYVELRCDPISGHTALYWYRQSLGQGPEFLIYFQGTGAADDSGLPNDRFFAVRPEGSVSTLKIQRTERGDSAVYLCASSPGRWGHTDTQYFGPGTRLTVL.

This clonotype was picked up many times. The J gene is TRBJ2-5, the V gene TRBV20-1, with D perhaps matching TRBD2 (5 bases). Trimming took off 6 bases at V and 1 base at J, with 9 bases between the two ends. The germline CDR1 and CDR2 sequences are DFQATT and SNEGSKA (reference sequence). This CDR3 comprises 12 residues. CDR3 in amino acids: CSATGTQETQYF. CDR3 sequence (DNA): TGCAGTGCCACGGGAACCCAAGAGACCCAGTACTTC.

The chain employs TRBV5-1 and TRBJ2-2, with 8 bases aligning to TRBD2. V lost 3 bases and J lost 4; bases outside the gene matches: 11. The CDR3 is 17 amino acids. Germline V lookup: CDR1 SGHRS, CDR2 YFSETQ. The CDR3 region has the DNA TGCGCCAGCAGCTCTTTCTCTACGGGGGGGAGCACCGGGGAGCTGTTTTTT. Translating it yields CASSSFSTGGSTGELFF.

This clonotype was seen repeatedly, ten times or more. This chain links TRBV5-1 with TRBJ2-3, with TRBD1 identical over 10 bases. V gave up 2 bases and J gave up 4 bases; unmatched junction bases: 4. CDR3 length: 15 amino acids. In germline, CDR1 is SGHRS, CDR2 YFSETQ. The CDR3 region is CASSFGQGVADTQYF. The DNA of the CDR3 is TGCGCCAGCAGCTTCGGACAGGGGGTTGCAGATACGCAGTATTTT.

This clonotype has a handful of counts. The chain links TRBV20-1 to TRBJ2-5; a possible D gene is TRBD2 (6 bases). Trimming removed 6 bases from V and 2 bases from J, with 13 bases in between. Germline loops: CDR1 DFQATT, CDR2 SNEGSKA (reference sequence). The CDR3 length is 13 residues. In DNA, the CDR3 is TGCAGTGCGCCGGGACTCACACAAGAGACCCAGTACTTC. Its translation is CSAPGLTQETQYF.

The chain links TRBV20-1 to TRBJ1-4, with 7 bases aligning to TRBD1. Trimming cost V 5 bases and J 4 bases; bases outside gene matches: 13. CDR1 DFQATT and CDR2 SNEGSKA come from the germline V gene (reference sequence). The CDR3 sequence is 16 residues long. CDR3 bases: TGCAGTGCTCCAGACAGGGCCCAGGGGTTTAATGAAAAACTGTTTTTT. This codes for CSAPDRAQGFNEKLFF.

This clonotype occurred a few times. The rearrangement links TRBV20-1 to TRBJ2-1; the match to TRBD2 covers 8 bases. V was clipped by 5 bases and J by 3 bases; unmatched bases: 12. This CDR3 contains 16 residues. Germline V CDR1 and CDR2: DFQATT, SNEGSKA (reference sequence). CDR3 sequence reads: CSAAPPGGMSYNEQFF. The CDR3 DNA reads as TGCAGTGCTGCCCCCCCGGGGGGGATGAGCTACAATGAGCAGTTCTTC.

This clonotype was recorded many times. The chain has TRBV6-7 and TRBJ2-1, with D tentatively TRBD2 (6 bases). TRBV6-7 carries the ORF label, with uncertain function. The CDR3 loop spans 17 amino acids. V lost 5 bases and J 4 bases, leaving 21 bases between the germline ends. In DNA, the CDR3 is TGTGCCAGCAGTCGGGAGACGGGTGCGCGGTCGTACAATGAGCAGTTCTTC. Encoded protein: CASSRETGARSYNEQFF.

This clonotype was seen repeatedly, ten times or more. The chain is built from TRBV20-1 and TRBJ2-3; no clear D gene. The germline V gene has CDR1 DFQATT and CDR2 SNEGSKA (reference sequence). The V gene lost 3 bases and the J gene lost 6 bases, with 7 bases spanning the gap. The CDR3 spans 11 residues. CDR3 region: CSARDLDTQYF. Here the CDR3 DNA reads TGCAGTGCTAGGGATTTGGATACGCAGTATTTT.

This clonotype was seen at least ten times. The genes are TRBV6-5 and TRBJ1-2; possible D gene TRBD1, 5 bases. Trimming took 0 bases from V and 0 from J, leaving 14 bases between them. Germline CDR1 MNHEY, CDR2 SVGAGI. The CDR3 is made up of 17 amino acids. CDR3 region: CASSYSRGGGANYGYTF. CDR3 coding DNA: TGTGCCAGCAGTTACTCGAGGGGAGGTGGAGCTAACTATGGCTACACCTTC.

This clonotype has a count of ten or more. J is TRBJ1-1 and V is TRBV12-3 or TRBV12-4, with D unclear. The CDR3 contains 13 residues. V lost 3 bases to trimming and J lost 1 base, with 6 bases between them. CDR3 sequence (DNA): TGTGCCAGCAGTTTGAAGGAGAACACTGAAGCTTTCTTT. Translation gives CASSLKENTEAFF.

At least ten counts were recorded for this clonotype. The chain uses TRBV20-1 and TRBJ2-3; D may be TRBD1 or TRBD2 (5 bases each). Germline assignment: CDR1 DFQATT and CDR2 SNEGSKA (reference sequence). The CDR3 extends over 14 amino acids. Trimming left V 2 bases short and J 2 bases short, with 11 bases between. Written as DNA, the CDR3 is TGCAGTGCTAGAATTATCGGGACCACAGATACGCAGTATTTT. Its translation is CSARIIGTTDTQYF.

In its sample, this clonotype was seen many times. The chain employs TRBV3-1 and TRBJ2-2; possible D gene TRBD1, 6 bases. This CDR3 contains 15 residues. V lost 0 bases and J lost 5, with 10 bases in between. The germline V gene has CDR1 LGHDT and CDR2 YNNKEL (reference sequence). CDR3 region: CASSQDARGTGELFF. DNA of the CDR3: TGTGCCAGCAGCCAAGATGCCAGGGGAACCGGGGAGCTGTTTTTT.